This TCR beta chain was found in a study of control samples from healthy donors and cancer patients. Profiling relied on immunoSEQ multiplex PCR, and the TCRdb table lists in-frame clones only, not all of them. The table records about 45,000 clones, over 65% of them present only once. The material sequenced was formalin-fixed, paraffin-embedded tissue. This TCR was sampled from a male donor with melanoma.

This CDR3 reads CSVGAGTGVTGELFF. The DNA of the CDR3 is TGCAGCGTGGGGGCGGGGACAGGGGTCACCGGGGAGCTGTTTTTT. The chain combines TRBV29-1 with TRBJ2-2; 10 bases are shared with TRBD1. With 6 bases clipped from V and 4 bases from J, the junction kept 8 bases outside the gene matches. The CDR3 has 15 amino acids. From germline, CDR1 is SQVTM and CDR2 ANQGSEA.